The 17 T cell receptor beta chains reported below all come from one sample, sequenced in a study of T-cell reconstitution after alpha-beta-depleted transplantation in children. Preparing the TCRbeta library involved the use of unique molecular identifiers. MiXCR, run by TCRdb on the PCR reads, gives a single entry per CDR3 protein. The sample gives fewer than 550,000 distinct CDR3 sequences, roughly 11% of which show up once; around 15% is in the top ten. The sequencing here drew on PBMCs, mostly from graft donor cells, taken 180 days after TCRalphabeta/CD19-depleted stem cell transplant. The source is a female patient aged 2-10 years who had a stem cell transplant for aplastic anemia, so the T cells may come from the graft donor.

This clonotype was counted only a few times. The chain uses TRBV4-1 and TRBJ2-1, with 12 bases that match TRBD2. Germline CDR1 reads MGHRA; CDR2 reads YSYEKL. The junction had 6 bases not matched to a gene; V was cut back by 1 base and J by 2 bases. The CDR3 runs 18 residues. The CDR3 DNA is TGCGCCAGCAGCCAAGTGAAAACTAGCGGGAGGCCCTACAATGAGCAGTTCTTC. Encoded protein: CASSQVKTSGRPYNEQFF.

V and J are TRBV28 and TRBJ1-1, with D possibly TRBD1 on 6 matching bases. Per germline, CDR1 MDHEN and CDR2 SYDVKM. V dropped 3 bases and J dropped 5 bases, with 16 bases sitting between them. This CDR3 contains 15 residues. DNA of the CDR3: TGTGCCAGCAGTTTTTCCCTGGACAGAAGGACTGAAGCTTTCTTT. Translated, it gives CASSFSLDRRTEAFF.

This clonotype was seen more than once but under ten times. The chain has TRBV15 and TRBJ2-3; tentative D call: TRBD2 (6 bases). Trimming pared 0 bases from V and 6 bases from J, leaving 10 bases between. CDR3 length equals 14 residues. Germline V gene data show CDR1 as LNHNV and CDR2 as YYDKDF (reference sequence). As DNA, the CDR3 is TGTGCCACCAGCAGAGATCGGGGGTTGGATACGCAGTATTTT. Residues: CATSRDRGLDTQYF.

The rearrangement joins TRBV9 to TRBJ2-1; 13 positions agree with TRBD2. This CDR3 is 15 amino acids long. The V and J ends lost 3 bases and 7 bases, in that order; junction bases with no gene match: 4. Per the germline V gene, CDR1 is SGDLS and CDR2 is YYNGEE. CDR3 residues: CASSGTSGSRNEQFF. In DNA form, the CDR3 reads TGTGCCAGCAGCGGGACTAGCGGGAGCAGGAATGAGCAGTTCTTC.

This clonotype has only a few counts. The chain carries TRBV6-1 and TRBJ2-1, with 9 bases that match TRBD2. The CDR3 loop spans 16 amino acids. J was trimmed by 5 bases and V by 8 bases; bases with no gene match: 13. Germline V gene data show CDR1 as MNHNS and CDR2 as SASEGT. CDR3 in DNA: TGTGCCAGCGTGCGATCGGGACTAGCTACTCACAATGAGCAGTTCTTC. Protein sequence: CASVRSGLATHNEQFF.

This clonotype was seen more than once but under ten times. The rearrangement joins TRBV7-9 to TRBJ2-1, with D tentatively TRBD2 (5 bases). The CDR3 is made up of 16 amino acids. V was cut by 2 bases and J by 0 bases, with 11 bases left in between. Germline loops: CDR1 SEHNR, CDR2 FQNEAQ (reference sequence). CDR3 DNA: TGTGCCAGCAGCTTACAGTTTGGGAGCTCCTACAATGAGCAGTTCTTC. This sequence encodes CASSLQFGSSYNEQFF.

The chain employs TRBV20-1 and TRBJ1-1; no clear D gene. Germline CDR1 reads DFQATT; CDR2 reads SNEGSKA (reference sequence). V lost 1 base and J lost 1, with 10 bases in between. The CDR3 is 14 amino acids. The CDR3 bases are TGCAGTGCTAGAGGAGGCGAGACGAACACTGAAGCTTTCTTT. This sequence encodes CSARGGETNTEAFF.

This clonotype was seen a few times. The rearrangement uses TRBV7-3 and TRBJ1-4; D not certain. Germline V gene lookup returns CDR1 SGHTA and CDR2 FQGTGA. CDR3 length: 16 amino acids. Trimming removed 5 bases from V and 3 bases from J, with 16 bases in between. The CDR3 is CASSRLTGKPNEKLFF. In DNA form, the CDR3 reads TGTGCCAGCAGCAGACTTACCGGGAAGCCTAATGAAAAACTGTTTTTT.

The V and J genes are TRBV5-1 and TRBJ2-3; 10 bases are shared with TRBD1. The V segment lost 4 bases and the J segment 5 bases; nucleotides outside the gene matches: 7. The germline gives CDR1 SGHRS, CDR2 YFSETQ. This CDR3 has 15 amino acids. The CDR3 region has the DNA TGCGCCAGCAGCCCTGGACAGGGGGTAATAGATACGCAGTATTTT. It is translated as CASSPGQGVIDTQYF.

This clonotype was observed a few times. The CDR3 nucleotides are TGTGCCAGCAGCAGACTAGCGGCCGCCTACAATGAGCAGTTCTTC. It specifies CASSRLAAAYNEQFF. The chain is built from TRBV9 and TRBJ2-1, with TRBD2 matching 9 bases. Germline V lookup: CDR1 SGDLS, CDR2 YYNGEE. Germline trimming cut 4 bases from V and 2 bases from J; bases unmatched to any gene: 4. The CDR3 length is 15 residues.

V gene TRBV28 combines with J gene TRBJ2-7, with a tentative D call TRBD1 (6 bases). The CDR3 extends over 14 amino acids. Germline V lookup: CDR1 MDHEN, CDR2 SYDVKM. Trimming left V 0 bases short and J 7 bases short, with 13 bases between. The chain's CDR3 is CASSLWSRGGEQYV. DNA of the CDR3: TGTGCCAGCAGTTTATGGTCCAGGGGCGGGGAGCAGTACGTC.

This clonotype appeared many times. The chain carries TRBV7-6 and TRBJ2-5; 7 positions match TRBD1. The CDR3 length is 14 residues. CDR1 SGHVS and CDR2 FNYEAQ come from the germline V gene. J gave up 5 bases and V 1 base, and 4 bases lay outside the gene matches. The CDR3 is CASSLERGRETQYF. DNA of the CDR3: TGTGCCAGCAGCTTAGAGAGGGGGCGGGAGACCCAGTACTTC. Full variable domain (outside the CDR3, taken from reference TRBV7-6 and TRBJ2-5): GAGVSQSPRYKVTKRGQDVALRCDPISGHVSLYWYRQALGQGPEFLTYFNYEAQQDKSGLPNDRFSAERPEGSISTLTIQRTEQRDSAMYRCASSLERGRETQYFGPGTRLLVL.

This clonotype was picked up a small number of times. This sequence joins TRBV20-1 and TRBJ2-7; a weak D match, TRBD1 (6 bases). This CDR3 is 13 amino acids long. Germline-derived CDR1 and CDR2 are DFQATT and SNEGSKA (reference sequence). Trimming pared 1 base from V and 3 bases from J, leaving 10 bases between. CDR3 sequence: CSARVRGSYEQYV. CDR3 in DNA: TGCAGTGCTAGAGTTAGGGGGAGCTACGAGCAGTACGTC.

The chain recombines TRBV20-1 with TRBJ1-1; the D is unclear. The germline CDR1 and CDR2 sequences are DFQATT and SNEGSKA (reference sequence). Trimming cost V 0 bases and J 6 bases, with 8 bases left between them. The length of the CDR3 is 12 residues. This CDR3 reads CSARDRAPEAFF. The CDR3 nucleotides are TGCAGTGCTAGAGATCGGGCACCTGAAGCTTTCTTT.

The gene calls are TRBV29-1 and TRBJ2-3, with no clear D. V was cut by 4 bases and J by 6 bases, with 20 bases left in between. Germline-derived CDR1 and CDR2 are SQVTM and ANQGSEA. The CDR3 loop spans 15 amino acids. DNA of the CDR3: TGCAGCGTTGGTAGGCAGGCATGGCTTCGGGATACGCAGTATTTT. Translating it yields CSVGRQAWLRDTQYF.

This clonotype was detected many times. The CDR3 reads CASSVIGLAGSDTQYF. The CDR3 bases are TGTGCCAGCAGCGTAATCGGACTAGCGGGATCGGATACGCAGTATTTT. This chain joins TRBV9 and TRBJ2-3, with 12 nucleotides matching TRBD2. This CDR3 spans 16 amino acids. The V gene end was trimmed by 1 base and the J gene end by 6 bases; junction bases not matched to a gene: 6. Germline CDR1 and CDR2: SGDLS and YYNGEE.

This clonotype was seen many times. The chain combines TRBV4-3 with TRBJ2-7, with 9 bases matching TRBD2. V shed 1 base, J shed 4 bases, and the junction held 5 bases outside the gene matches. Germline CDR1 reads LGHNA; CDR2 reads YSLEER. CDR3 length equals 15 residues. CDR3 region: CASSQGASGKYEQYF. CDR3 sequence (DNA): TGCGCCAGCAGCCAAGGGGCTAGCGGGAAATACGAGCAGTACTTC.